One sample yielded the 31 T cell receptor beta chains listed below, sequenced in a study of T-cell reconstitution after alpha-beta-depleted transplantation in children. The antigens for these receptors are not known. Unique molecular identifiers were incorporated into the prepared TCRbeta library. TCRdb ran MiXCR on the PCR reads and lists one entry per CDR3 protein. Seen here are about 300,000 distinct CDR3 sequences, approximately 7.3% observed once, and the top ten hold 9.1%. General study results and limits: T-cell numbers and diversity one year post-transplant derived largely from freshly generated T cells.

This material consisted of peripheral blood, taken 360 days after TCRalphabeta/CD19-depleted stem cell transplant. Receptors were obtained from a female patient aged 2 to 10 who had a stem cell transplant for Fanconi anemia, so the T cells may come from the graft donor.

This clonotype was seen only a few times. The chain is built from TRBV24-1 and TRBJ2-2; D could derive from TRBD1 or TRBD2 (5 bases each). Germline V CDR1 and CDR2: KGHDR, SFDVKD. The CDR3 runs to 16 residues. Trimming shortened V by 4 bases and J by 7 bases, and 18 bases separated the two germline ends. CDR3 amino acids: CATSDAVLSGGGELFF. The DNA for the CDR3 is TGTGCCACCAGTGACGCTGTTTTGAGTGGGGGCGGGGAGCTGTTTTTT.

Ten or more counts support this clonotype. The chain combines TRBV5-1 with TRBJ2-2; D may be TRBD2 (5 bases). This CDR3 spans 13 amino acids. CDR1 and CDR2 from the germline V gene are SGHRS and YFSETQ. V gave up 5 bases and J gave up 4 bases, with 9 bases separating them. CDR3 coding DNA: TGCGCCAGCAGGGAAGGGAGCACCGGGGAGCTGTTTTTT. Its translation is CASREGSTGELFF.

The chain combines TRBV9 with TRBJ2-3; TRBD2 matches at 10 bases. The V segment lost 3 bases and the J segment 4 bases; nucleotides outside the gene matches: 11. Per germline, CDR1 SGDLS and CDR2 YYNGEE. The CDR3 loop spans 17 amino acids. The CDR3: CASSGGLARGIPDTQYF. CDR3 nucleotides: TGTGCCAGCAGCGGGGGACTAGCGAGAGGTATCCCAGATACGCAGTATTTT. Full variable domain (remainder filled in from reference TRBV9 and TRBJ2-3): DSGVTQTPKHLITATGQRVTLRCSPRSGDLSVYWYQQSLDQGLQFLIQYYNGEERAKGNILERFSAQQFPDLHSELNLSSLELGDSALYFCASSGGLARGIPDTQYFGPGTRLTVL.

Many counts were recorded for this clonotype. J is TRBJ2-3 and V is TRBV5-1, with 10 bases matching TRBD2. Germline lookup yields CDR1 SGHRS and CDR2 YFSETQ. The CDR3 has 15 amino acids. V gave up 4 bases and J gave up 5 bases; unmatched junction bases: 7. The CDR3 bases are TGCGCCAGCAGCACCGGAGCGGGGGGGCGAGATACGCAGTATTTT. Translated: CASSTGAGGRDTQYF.

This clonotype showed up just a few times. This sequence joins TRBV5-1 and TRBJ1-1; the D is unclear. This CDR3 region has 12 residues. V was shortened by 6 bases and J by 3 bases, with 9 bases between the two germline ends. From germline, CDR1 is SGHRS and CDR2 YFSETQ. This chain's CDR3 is CASKLGDTEAFF. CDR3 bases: TGCGCCAGCAAGCTTGGTGACACTGAAGCTTTCTTT.

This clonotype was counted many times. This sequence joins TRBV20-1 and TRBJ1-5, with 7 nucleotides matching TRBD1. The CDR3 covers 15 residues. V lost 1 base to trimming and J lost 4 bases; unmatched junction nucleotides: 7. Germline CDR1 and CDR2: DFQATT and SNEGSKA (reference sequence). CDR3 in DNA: TGCAGTGCTAGAGCAGCACAGGGGCGTAATCAGCCCCAGCATTTT. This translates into CSARAAQGRNQPQHF.

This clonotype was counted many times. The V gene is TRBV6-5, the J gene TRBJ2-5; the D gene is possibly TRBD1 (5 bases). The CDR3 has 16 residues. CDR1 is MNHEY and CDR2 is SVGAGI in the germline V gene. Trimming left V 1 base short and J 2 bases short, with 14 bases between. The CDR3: CASSYWGSSLQETQYF. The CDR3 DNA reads TGTGCCAGCAGTTACTGGGGCAGCAGTCTACAAGAGACCCAGTACTTC.

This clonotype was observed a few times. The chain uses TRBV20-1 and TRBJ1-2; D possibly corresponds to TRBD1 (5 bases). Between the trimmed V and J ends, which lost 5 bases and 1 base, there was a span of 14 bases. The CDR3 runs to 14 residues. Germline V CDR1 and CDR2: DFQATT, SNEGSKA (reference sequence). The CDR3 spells CSADRRDHNYGYTF. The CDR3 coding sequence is TGCAGTGCTGACCGGAGGGACCATAACTATGGCTACACCTTC.

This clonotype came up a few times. As DNA, the CDR3 is TGTGCCAGCTCACCGGACAGTTTTCATGGCTACACCTTC. It encodes CASSPDSFHGYTF. The chain couples TRBV18 to TRBJ1-2, with a weak D call TRBD1 (6 bases). The V gene's germline CDR1 is KGHSH and CDR2 LQKENI. The CDR3 covers 13 residues. The germline V and J ends were trimmed by 3 bases and 6 bases, with 11 bases remaining between them.

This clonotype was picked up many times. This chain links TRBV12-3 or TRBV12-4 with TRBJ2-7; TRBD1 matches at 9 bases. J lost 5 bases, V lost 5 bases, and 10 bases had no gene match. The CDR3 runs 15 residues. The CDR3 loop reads CASSPRGQGVHEQYF. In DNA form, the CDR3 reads TGTGCCAGCAGTCCCCGGGGACAGGGTGTCCACGAGCAGTACTTC.

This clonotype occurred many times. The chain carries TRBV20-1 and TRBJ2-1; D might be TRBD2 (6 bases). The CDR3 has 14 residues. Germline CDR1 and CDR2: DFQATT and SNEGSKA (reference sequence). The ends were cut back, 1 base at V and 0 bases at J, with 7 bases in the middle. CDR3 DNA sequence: TGCAGTGCTAGAGGTAGCGGCTCCTACAATGAGCAGTTCTTC. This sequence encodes CSARGSGSYNEQFF.

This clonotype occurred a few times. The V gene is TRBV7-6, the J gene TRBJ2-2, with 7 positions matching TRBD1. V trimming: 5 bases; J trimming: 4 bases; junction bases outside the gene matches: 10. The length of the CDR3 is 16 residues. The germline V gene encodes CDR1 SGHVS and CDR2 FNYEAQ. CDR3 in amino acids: CASSPLDRLPTGELFF. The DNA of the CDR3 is TGTGCCAGCAGCCCGCTGGACAGGTTGCCCACCGGGGAGCTGTTTTTT.

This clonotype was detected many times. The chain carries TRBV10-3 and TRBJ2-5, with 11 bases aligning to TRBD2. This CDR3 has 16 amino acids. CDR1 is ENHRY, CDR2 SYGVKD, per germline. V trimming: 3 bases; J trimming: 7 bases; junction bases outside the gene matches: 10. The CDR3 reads CAISELAGAPTGTQYF. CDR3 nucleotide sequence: TGTGCCATCAGTGAACTAGCGGGAGCACCCACAGGGACCCAGTACTTC.

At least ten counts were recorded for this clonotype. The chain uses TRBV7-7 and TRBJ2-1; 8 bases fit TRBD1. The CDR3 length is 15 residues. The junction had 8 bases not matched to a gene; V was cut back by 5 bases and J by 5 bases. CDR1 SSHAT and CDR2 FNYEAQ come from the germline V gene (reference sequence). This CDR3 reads CASSPPGQEHNEQFF. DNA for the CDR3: TGTGCCAGCAGCCCGCCGGGACAGGAACACAATGAGCAGTTCTTC.

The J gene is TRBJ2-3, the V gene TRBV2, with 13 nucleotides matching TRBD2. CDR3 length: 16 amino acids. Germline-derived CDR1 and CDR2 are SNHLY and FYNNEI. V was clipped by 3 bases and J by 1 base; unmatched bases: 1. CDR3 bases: TGTGCCAGCAGTGACGGACTAGCGGGGGGCACAGATACGCAGTATTTT. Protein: CASSDGLAGGTDTQYF.

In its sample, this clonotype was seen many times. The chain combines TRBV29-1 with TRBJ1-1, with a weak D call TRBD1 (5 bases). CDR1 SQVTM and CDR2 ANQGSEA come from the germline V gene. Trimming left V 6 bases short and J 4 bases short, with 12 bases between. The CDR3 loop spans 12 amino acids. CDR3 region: CSVAGLSTEAFF. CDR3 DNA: TGCAGCGTAGCAGGGTTGTCCACTGAAGCTTTCTTT. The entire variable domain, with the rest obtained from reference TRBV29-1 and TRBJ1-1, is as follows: SAVISQKPSRDICQRGTSLTIQCQVDSQVTMMFWYRQQPGQSLTLIATANQGSEATYESGFVIDKFPISRPNLTFSTLTVSNMSPEDSSIYLCSVAGLSTEAFFGQGTRLTVV.

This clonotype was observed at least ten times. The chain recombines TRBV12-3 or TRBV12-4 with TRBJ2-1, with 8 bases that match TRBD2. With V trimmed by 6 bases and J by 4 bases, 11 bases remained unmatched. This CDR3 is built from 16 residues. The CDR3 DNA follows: TGTGCCAGCAGCACATATGCACTAGCGGTTTACAATGAGCAGTTCTTC. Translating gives CASSTYALAVYNEQFF.

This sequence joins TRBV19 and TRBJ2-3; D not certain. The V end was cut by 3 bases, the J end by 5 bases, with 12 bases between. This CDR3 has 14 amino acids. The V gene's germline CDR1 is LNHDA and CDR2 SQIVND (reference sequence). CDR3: CASSIGWSQDTQYF. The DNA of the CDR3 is TGTGCCAGTAGTATCGGTTGGAGCCAAGATACGCAGTATTTT.

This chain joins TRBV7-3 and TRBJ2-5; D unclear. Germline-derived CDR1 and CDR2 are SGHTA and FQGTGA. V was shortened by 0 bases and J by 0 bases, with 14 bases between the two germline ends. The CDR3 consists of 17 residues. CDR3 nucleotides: TGTGCCAGCAGCTTAACACCACCCTCAGGATACCAAGAGACCCAGTACTTC. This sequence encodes CASSLTPPSGYQETQYF.

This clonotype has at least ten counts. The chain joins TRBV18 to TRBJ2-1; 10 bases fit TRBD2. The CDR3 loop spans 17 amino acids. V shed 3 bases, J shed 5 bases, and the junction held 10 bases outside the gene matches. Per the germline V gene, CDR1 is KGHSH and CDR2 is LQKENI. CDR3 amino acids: CASSPFRLGLADNEQFF. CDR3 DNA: TGTGCCAGCTCACCTTTCCGCCTCGGACTAGCGGACAATGAGCAGTTCTTC.

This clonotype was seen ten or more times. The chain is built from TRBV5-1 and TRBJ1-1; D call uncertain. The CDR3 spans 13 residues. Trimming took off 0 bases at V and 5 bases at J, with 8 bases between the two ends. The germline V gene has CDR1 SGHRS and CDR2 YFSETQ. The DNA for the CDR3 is TGCGCCAGCAGCTTGGACAAGTGGACTGAAGCTTTCTTT. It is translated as CASSLDKWTEAFF.

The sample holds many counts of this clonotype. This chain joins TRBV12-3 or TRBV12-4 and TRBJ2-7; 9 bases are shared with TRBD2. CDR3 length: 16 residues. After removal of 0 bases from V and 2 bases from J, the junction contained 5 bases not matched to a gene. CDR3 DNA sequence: TGTGCCAGCAGTTTAGCGGGTAGCGGGGGAGCCTACGAGCAGTACTTC. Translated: CASSLAGSGGAYEQYF.

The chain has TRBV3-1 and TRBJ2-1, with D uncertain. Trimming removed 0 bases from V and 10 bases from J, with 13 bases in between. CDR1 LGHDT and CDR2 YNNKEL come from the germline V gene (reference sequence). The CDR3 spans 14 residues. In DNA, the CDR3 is TGTGCCAGCAGCCAAGATTTCGGGCATTGGGAGCAGTTCTTC. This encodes CASSQDFGHWEQFF.

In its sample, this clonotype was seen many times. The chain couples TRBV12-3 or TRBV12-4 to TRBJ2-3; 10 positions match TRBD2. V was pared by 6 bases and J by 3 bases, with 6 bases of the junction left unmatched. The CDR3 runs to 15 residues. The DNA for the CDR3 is TGTGCCAGCAGCCCCTCTAGCGGGAGTACAGATACGCAGTATTTT. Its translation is CASSPSSGSTDTQYF.

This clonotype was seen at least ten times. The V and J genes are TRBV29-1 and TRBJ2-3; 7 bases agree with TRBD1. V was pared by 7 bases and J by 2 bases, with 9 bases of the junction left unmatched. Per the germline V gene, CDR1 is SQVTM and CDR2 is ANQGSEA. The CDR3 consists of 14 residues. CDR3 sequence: CSAAGTEHTDTQYF. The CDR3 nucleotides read TGCAGCGCCGCAGGGACAGAACACACAGATACGCAGTATTTT.

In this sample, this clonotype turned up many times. CDR3 sequence reads: CSVGVAGDTQYF. The CDR3 DNA follows: TGCAGCGTTGGGGTAGCCGGGGATACGCAGTATTTT. The genes are TRBV29-1 and TRBJ2-3; D gene unclear. The CDR3 consists of 12 residues. V lost 4 bases and J lost 6, with 11 bases in between. CDR1 is SQVTM and CDR2 is ANQGSEA in the germline V gene.

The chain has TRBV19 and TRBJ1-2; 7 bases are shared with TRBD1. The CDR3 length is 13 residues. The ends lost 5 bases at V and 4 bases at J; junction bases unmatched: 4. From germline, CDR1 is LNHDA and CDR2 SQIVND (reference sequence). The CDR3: CASSRQGIYGYTF. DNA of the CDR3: TGTGCCAGTAGTCGACAGGGAATCTATGGCTACACCTTC.

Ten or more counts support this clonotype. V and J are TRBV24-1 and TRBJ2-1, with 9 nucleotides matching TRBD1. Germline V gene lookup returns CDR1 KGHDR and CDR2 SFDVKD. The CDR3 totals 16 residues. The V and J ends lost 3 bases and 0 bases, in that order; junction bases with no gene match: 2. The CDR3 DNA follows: TGTGCCACCAGTGATCCGACAGGGGGCTCCTACAATGAGCAGTTCTTC. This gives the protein CATSDPTGGSYNEQFF.

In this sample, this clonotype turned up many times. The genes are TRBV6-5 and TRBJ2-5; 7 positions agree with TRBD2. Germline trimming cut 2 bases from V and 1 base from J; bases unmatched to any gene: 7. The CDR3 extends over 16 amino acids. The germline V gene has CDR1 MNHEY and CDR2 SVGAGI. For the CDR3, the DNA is TGTGCCAGCAGTTACCCAGCTGCTAGCGGCCAAGAGACCCAGTACTTC. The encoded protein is CASSYPAASGQETQYF.

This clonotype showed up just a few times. Here the CDR3 DNA reads TGTGCCAGCAGGGACAGGGATCATTTTAACTATGGCTACACCTTC. This gives the protein CASRDRDHFNYGYTF. This rearrangement joins TRBV2 to TRBJ1-2, with 8 bases aligning to TRBD1. CDR1 SNHLY and CDR2 FYNNEI come from the germline V gene. The CDR3 loop spans 15 amino acids. After removal of 6 bases from V and 1 base from J, the junction contained 7 bases not matched to a gene.

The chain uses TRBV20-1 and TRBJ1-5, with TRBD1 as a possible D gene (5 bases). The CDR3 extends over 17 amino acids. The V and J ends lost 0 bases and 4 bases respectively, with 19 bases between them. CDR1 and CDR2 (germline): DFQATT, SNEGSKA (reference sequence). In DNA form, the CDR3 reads TGCAGTGCTAGAGATCCCCGGACAACTGGTTTAAATCAGCCCCAGCATTTT. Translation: CSARDPRTTGLNQPQHF.